Listed below are T cell receptor beta chains from one sample, sequenced in a study of blood T cell repertoires in COVID-19. The protocol was immunoSEQ multiplex PCR, while the TCRdb copy is restricted to in-frame clones and leaves out a portion. The sample lists about 260,000 clones, more than 80% occurring once. The sequencing input was peripheral blood. The receptor source for this set is a woman in her 40s with acute or convalescent COVID-19. Both conserved end residues are part of each CDR3. A D gene is named only where the DNA matches it firmly. The listing skips clone size in some rows; elsewhere it reads once, few, many or a size class.

CDR3nt | CDR3aa | abundance | j_gene | v_gene | d_gene
TGTGCCAGCAGTTTAGGGGCCCGGCGTAGAGATACGCAGTATTTT | CASSLGARRRDTQYF | NA | TRBJ2-3 | TRBV27 | NA
TGTGCCAGCAGCTCTGACACCTATAATTCACCCCTCCACTTT | CASSSDTYNSPLHF | NA | TRBJ1-6 | TRBV5-4 | NA
TGTGCCAGCAGTGAACCAGGGGTGGATCAGCCCCAGCATTTT | CASSEPGVDQPQHF | NA | TRBJ1-5 | TRBV6-1 | NA
TGTGCCAGCAGTTACTCAGACAGGCTTGGAACTGAAGCTTTCTTT | CASSYSDRLGTEAFF | NA | TRBJ1-1 | TRBV6-5 | NA
TGTGCCTGTTTAACTAGCGGGGGATTTAACACCGGGGAGCTGTTTTTT | CACLTSGGFNTGELFF | NA | TRBJ2-2 | TRBV30 | TRBD2
TGTGCCAGTAGTATGATGATCGGTGCTAACTATGGCTACACCTTC | CASSMMIGANYGYTF | NA | TRBJ1-2 | TRBV19 | NA
TGTGCCACCAGTGGGGGCCAGCAATATGGCTACACCTTC | CATSGGQQYGYTF | NA | TRBJ1-2 | TRBV24-1 | NA
TGTGCCAGCAGCGCGAGGGACAGGGTATACGGAAACACCATATATTTT | CASSARDRVYGNTIYF | few | TRBJ1-3 | TRBV5-4 | TRBD1
TGTGCCAGCAGCCTTACAGGGGGCACTGAAGCTTTCTTT | CASSLTGGTEAFF | NA | TRBJ1-1 | TRBV3-1/TRBV3-2 | TRBD1
TGCGCCAGCAGCGGGGGGACTAGCTCCAATGAGCAGTTCTTC | CASSGGTSSNEQFF | NA | TRBJ2-1 | TRBV5-1 | TRBD2
TGTGCCAGTAGTCCCTTTAAGACGCCCCCAGGGCCCCAGCATTTT | CASSPFKTPPGPQHF | NA | TRBJ1-5 | TRBV19 | NA
TGTGCCAGCAGTGAACGTCTAGATAGCAATCAGCCCCAGCATTTT | CASSERLDSNQPQHF | NA | TRBJ1-5 | TRBV2 | NA
TGCGCCAGCTCCTCGGGAGGGGCGGCTGGAAACACCATATATTTT | CASSSGGAAGNTIYF | NA | TRBJ1-3 | TRBV5-1 | NA
TGTGCCAGTAAAAGGACTAGCGGTTACAATGAGCAGTTCTTC | CASKRTSGYNEQFF | NA | TRBJ2-1 | TRBV19 | TRBD2
TGTGCCAGCTGCTGGGCTAGCGGGGTCCAAGAGACCCAGTACTTC | CASCWASGVQETQYF | NA | TRBJ2-5 | TRBV11-2 | TRBD2
TGCGCCAGCAGTGATCATACAGGGGGCACTGAAGCTTTCTTT | CASSDHTGGTEAFF | once | TRBJ1-1 | TRBV10-2 | TRBD1
TGTGCCAGCAGCTTGGTGTCGGGGAGCACTGAAGCTTTCTTT | CASSLVSGSTEAFF | NA | TRBJ1-1 | TRBV5-6 | NA
TGTGCCAGTAGTATAAAGGGGTGGAATTCACCCCTCCACTTT | CASSIKGWNSPLHF | NA | TRBJ1-6 | TRBV19 | NA
TGCGCCAGCAGCTTGGGAGGGATGGGAGAGACCCAGTACTTC | CASSLGGMGETQYF | NA | TRBJ2-5 | TRBV5-1 | NA
TGTGCCAGTAGTATCAGGGGCGCGGGGGCCAACGTCCTGACTTTC | CASSIRGAGANVLTF | NA | TRBJ2-6 | TRBV19 | NA
TGTGCCAGCTGCCCTTCCCGGGAAAAACTGTTTTTT | CASCPSREKLFF | NA | TRBJ1-4 | TRBV2 | NA
TGTGCCAGTAGTCCTAGCGGGGGGGCAGATACGCAGTATTTT | CASSPSGGADTQYF | NA | TRBJ2-3 | TRBV19 | TRBD2
TGTGCCAGCAGTTACTCTCGGGTCAGGGCTGGAAACACCATATATTTT | CASSYSRVRAGNTIYF | NA | TRBJ1-3 | TRBV6-5 | NA
TGCGCCAGCAGCCATGCCCCAGGGAGCGGGGGACACAATGAGCAGTTCTTC | CASSHAPGSGGHNEQFF | once | TRBJ2-1 | TRBV4-1 | TRBD2
TGTGCCAGCAGCTTCGGACTGACCCAAGAGACCCAGTACTTC | CASSFGLTQETQYF | NA | TRBJ2-5 | TRBV7-8 | NA
TGCGCCAGCAGCTCCCTTAGCGCGGCGATCGGTGAGACCCAGTACTTC | CASSSLSAAIGETQYF | NA | TRBJ2-5 | TRBV5-1 | NA
TGTGCCAGCAGCCTTTCTGGACAGGGCTACTATGGCTACACCTTC | CASSLSGQGYYGYTF | NA | TRBJ1-2 | TRBV14 | TRBD1
TGTGCCAGCAGCTTAGGACAGGGGGCTATGGGTGAAGCTTTCTTT | CASSLGQGAMGEAFF | NA | TRBJ1-1 | TRBV7-6 | TRBD1
TGTGCCAGCAGTGAATGGGGGGAAGGGGTTGAAACTGAAGCTTTCTTT | CASSEWGEGVETEAFF | NA | TRBJ1-1 | TRBV25-1 | NA
TGCGCCAGCAGCTTGGATTCCCCGGCGGACAGGGTGTGGGGCTACACCTTC | CASSLDSPADRVWGYTF | NA | TRBJ1-2 | TRBV5-1 | TRBD1
TGTGCCAGCACCTACCTGGGGACAGGGGCCTCAGGCTACACCTTC | CASTYLGTGASGYTF | NA | TRBJ1-2 | TRBV7-9 | TRBD1
TGTGCCAGCAGTCTAACCCGGACAGGGAGAGCTTTCTTT | CASSLTRTGRAFF | NA | TRBJ1-1 | TRBV6-6 | TRBD1
TGTGCCAGCAGCGGCCGGGACAGCTGGACTGAAGCTTTCTTT | CASSGRDSWTEAFF | NA | TRBJ1-1 | TRBV9 | TRBD1
TGCGCCAGCAGTGAGGATCCAGAAATGAACACTGAAGCTTTCTTT | CASSEDPEMNTEAFF | NA | TRBJ1-1 | TRBV10-1 | NA
TGCAGCGTTACTCGGTGGGCCGGGGGTGATGGCTACACCTTC | CSVTRWAGGDGYTF | NA | TRBJ1-2 | TRBV29-1 | NA
TGTGCCTGGAGTTTACGGGGGGGGGATTCACCCCTCCACTTT | CAWSLRGGDSPLHF | NA | TRBJ1-6 | TRBV30 | NA
TGTGCCAGCAGCCCTACCACGGGGACTGAAGCTTTCTTT | CASSPTTGTEAFF | NA | TRBJ1-1 | TRBV9 | NA
TGTGCCAGCAGACAGGGGGCCTCGGAGACCCAGTACTTC | CASRQGASETQYF | once | TRBJ2-5 | TRBV27 | TRBD1
TGTGCCAGTAGTCGGACACCGGACTATGGCTACACCTTC | CASSRTPDYGYTF | NA | TRBJ1-2 | TRBV19 | NA
TGTGCCAGTAGTATGAGGGACAGGGGTCGGAGCTGGGACAATGAGCAGTTCTTC | CASSMRDRGRSWDNEQFF | NA | TRBJ2-1 | TRBV19 | TRBD1
TGTGCCAGCAGCTCGGGACAGAGCTATGGCTACACCTTC | CASSSGQSYGYTF | NA | TRBJ1-2 | TRBV5-8 | TRBD1
TGTGCCAGCAGCCCCCGCCCGGGGGAGTATGGCTACACCTTC | CASSPRPGEYGYTF | NA | TRBJ1-2 | TRBV9 | NA
TGTGCCAGCAGCTCAATTAACACTGAAGCTTTCTTT | CASSSINTEAFF | NA | TRBJ1-1 | TRBV9 | NA
TGTGCCAGCATACGACAGGGGACCGGGGAGCTGTTTTTT | CASIRQGTGELFF | NA | TRBJ2-2 | TRBV5-8 | TRBD1
TGTGCCAGCAGCCTCACGGACAGGTTAGAGCGGCTAGCCAAAAACATTCAGTACTTC | CASSLTDRLERLAKNIQYF | NA | TRBJ2-4 | TRBV11-2 | TRBD1
TGTGCCAGCAGCCCAAACCGGGACACCATATATTTT | CASSPNRDTIYF | NA | TRBJ1-3 | TRBV7-2 | NA
TGTGCCAGCAGGGACAGGGAAACTGAAGCTTTCTTT | CASRDRETEAFF | few | TRBJ1-1 | TRBV6-5 | TRBD1